The entry below describes one T cell receptor (beta chain). Its antigen is unidentified. Trimming removed 6 bases from V and 3 bases from J; junction bases left unmatched: 5. The V gene's germline CDR1 is MNHNS and CDR2 SASEGT. This CDR3 has 15 residues. This specimen belongs to a study of cytomegalovirus exposure and HLA in healthy donors. Study-wide results and limits: Later on, a genetic analysis was performed. It linked a missense variant in DCLRE1C with V- and J-gene trimming of TCR beta. Researchers counted 180 or so TCR beta chains as cytomegalovirus-associated.

60 Vbeta and 13 Jbeta primers were used in PCR. The data were produced by immunoSEQ multiplex PCR, yet TCRdb's version contains in-frame clones alone and is incomplete. The data show about 160,000 clones, with 80% to 90% seen just once and about 0.76% held by the top ten. The receptor was derived from a woman younger than 30 in good health and CMV-seronegative. Material for sequencing was PBMCs. The rearrangement links TRBV6-1 to TRBJ2-1; 10 bases agree with TRBD2. The CDR3 sequence: CASSATSGDYNEQFF. The CDR3 DNA is TGTGCCAGCAGCGCTACTAGCGGGGACTACAATGAGCAGTTCTTC.